One T cell receptor beta chain is described in this entry. Its antigen is undetermined. Individual cDNA molecules received unique molecular identifiers. From the 5' RACE reads, TCRdb called clonotypes with MiXCR, one entry per CDR3 protein. The sample lists tens of thousands of distinct CDR3 sequences, around 16% occurring once. The CDR3 has 15 amino acids. Germline-derived CDR1 and CDR2 are KGHSH and LQKENI. Trimming pared 1 base from V and 0 bases from J, leaving 10 bases between. This specimen comes from a study of early T cells in non-severe SARS-CoV-2 infection. Study-level points and caveats: Matching results from VDJdb favored anti-spike CD8 responses, leaving private and CD4 specificities undetected.

The sample was whole blood. The chain has TRBV18 and TRBJ2-7; D not resolved. The clonotype originates from an adult who was a healthcare worker with PCR-confirmed SARS-CoV-2 infection or an uninfected control (not recorded which). The CDR3 loop reads CASSPLAGDSYEQYF. The CDR3, as DNA: TGTGCCAGCTCACCACTGGCAGGCGACTCCTACGAGCAGTACTTC.